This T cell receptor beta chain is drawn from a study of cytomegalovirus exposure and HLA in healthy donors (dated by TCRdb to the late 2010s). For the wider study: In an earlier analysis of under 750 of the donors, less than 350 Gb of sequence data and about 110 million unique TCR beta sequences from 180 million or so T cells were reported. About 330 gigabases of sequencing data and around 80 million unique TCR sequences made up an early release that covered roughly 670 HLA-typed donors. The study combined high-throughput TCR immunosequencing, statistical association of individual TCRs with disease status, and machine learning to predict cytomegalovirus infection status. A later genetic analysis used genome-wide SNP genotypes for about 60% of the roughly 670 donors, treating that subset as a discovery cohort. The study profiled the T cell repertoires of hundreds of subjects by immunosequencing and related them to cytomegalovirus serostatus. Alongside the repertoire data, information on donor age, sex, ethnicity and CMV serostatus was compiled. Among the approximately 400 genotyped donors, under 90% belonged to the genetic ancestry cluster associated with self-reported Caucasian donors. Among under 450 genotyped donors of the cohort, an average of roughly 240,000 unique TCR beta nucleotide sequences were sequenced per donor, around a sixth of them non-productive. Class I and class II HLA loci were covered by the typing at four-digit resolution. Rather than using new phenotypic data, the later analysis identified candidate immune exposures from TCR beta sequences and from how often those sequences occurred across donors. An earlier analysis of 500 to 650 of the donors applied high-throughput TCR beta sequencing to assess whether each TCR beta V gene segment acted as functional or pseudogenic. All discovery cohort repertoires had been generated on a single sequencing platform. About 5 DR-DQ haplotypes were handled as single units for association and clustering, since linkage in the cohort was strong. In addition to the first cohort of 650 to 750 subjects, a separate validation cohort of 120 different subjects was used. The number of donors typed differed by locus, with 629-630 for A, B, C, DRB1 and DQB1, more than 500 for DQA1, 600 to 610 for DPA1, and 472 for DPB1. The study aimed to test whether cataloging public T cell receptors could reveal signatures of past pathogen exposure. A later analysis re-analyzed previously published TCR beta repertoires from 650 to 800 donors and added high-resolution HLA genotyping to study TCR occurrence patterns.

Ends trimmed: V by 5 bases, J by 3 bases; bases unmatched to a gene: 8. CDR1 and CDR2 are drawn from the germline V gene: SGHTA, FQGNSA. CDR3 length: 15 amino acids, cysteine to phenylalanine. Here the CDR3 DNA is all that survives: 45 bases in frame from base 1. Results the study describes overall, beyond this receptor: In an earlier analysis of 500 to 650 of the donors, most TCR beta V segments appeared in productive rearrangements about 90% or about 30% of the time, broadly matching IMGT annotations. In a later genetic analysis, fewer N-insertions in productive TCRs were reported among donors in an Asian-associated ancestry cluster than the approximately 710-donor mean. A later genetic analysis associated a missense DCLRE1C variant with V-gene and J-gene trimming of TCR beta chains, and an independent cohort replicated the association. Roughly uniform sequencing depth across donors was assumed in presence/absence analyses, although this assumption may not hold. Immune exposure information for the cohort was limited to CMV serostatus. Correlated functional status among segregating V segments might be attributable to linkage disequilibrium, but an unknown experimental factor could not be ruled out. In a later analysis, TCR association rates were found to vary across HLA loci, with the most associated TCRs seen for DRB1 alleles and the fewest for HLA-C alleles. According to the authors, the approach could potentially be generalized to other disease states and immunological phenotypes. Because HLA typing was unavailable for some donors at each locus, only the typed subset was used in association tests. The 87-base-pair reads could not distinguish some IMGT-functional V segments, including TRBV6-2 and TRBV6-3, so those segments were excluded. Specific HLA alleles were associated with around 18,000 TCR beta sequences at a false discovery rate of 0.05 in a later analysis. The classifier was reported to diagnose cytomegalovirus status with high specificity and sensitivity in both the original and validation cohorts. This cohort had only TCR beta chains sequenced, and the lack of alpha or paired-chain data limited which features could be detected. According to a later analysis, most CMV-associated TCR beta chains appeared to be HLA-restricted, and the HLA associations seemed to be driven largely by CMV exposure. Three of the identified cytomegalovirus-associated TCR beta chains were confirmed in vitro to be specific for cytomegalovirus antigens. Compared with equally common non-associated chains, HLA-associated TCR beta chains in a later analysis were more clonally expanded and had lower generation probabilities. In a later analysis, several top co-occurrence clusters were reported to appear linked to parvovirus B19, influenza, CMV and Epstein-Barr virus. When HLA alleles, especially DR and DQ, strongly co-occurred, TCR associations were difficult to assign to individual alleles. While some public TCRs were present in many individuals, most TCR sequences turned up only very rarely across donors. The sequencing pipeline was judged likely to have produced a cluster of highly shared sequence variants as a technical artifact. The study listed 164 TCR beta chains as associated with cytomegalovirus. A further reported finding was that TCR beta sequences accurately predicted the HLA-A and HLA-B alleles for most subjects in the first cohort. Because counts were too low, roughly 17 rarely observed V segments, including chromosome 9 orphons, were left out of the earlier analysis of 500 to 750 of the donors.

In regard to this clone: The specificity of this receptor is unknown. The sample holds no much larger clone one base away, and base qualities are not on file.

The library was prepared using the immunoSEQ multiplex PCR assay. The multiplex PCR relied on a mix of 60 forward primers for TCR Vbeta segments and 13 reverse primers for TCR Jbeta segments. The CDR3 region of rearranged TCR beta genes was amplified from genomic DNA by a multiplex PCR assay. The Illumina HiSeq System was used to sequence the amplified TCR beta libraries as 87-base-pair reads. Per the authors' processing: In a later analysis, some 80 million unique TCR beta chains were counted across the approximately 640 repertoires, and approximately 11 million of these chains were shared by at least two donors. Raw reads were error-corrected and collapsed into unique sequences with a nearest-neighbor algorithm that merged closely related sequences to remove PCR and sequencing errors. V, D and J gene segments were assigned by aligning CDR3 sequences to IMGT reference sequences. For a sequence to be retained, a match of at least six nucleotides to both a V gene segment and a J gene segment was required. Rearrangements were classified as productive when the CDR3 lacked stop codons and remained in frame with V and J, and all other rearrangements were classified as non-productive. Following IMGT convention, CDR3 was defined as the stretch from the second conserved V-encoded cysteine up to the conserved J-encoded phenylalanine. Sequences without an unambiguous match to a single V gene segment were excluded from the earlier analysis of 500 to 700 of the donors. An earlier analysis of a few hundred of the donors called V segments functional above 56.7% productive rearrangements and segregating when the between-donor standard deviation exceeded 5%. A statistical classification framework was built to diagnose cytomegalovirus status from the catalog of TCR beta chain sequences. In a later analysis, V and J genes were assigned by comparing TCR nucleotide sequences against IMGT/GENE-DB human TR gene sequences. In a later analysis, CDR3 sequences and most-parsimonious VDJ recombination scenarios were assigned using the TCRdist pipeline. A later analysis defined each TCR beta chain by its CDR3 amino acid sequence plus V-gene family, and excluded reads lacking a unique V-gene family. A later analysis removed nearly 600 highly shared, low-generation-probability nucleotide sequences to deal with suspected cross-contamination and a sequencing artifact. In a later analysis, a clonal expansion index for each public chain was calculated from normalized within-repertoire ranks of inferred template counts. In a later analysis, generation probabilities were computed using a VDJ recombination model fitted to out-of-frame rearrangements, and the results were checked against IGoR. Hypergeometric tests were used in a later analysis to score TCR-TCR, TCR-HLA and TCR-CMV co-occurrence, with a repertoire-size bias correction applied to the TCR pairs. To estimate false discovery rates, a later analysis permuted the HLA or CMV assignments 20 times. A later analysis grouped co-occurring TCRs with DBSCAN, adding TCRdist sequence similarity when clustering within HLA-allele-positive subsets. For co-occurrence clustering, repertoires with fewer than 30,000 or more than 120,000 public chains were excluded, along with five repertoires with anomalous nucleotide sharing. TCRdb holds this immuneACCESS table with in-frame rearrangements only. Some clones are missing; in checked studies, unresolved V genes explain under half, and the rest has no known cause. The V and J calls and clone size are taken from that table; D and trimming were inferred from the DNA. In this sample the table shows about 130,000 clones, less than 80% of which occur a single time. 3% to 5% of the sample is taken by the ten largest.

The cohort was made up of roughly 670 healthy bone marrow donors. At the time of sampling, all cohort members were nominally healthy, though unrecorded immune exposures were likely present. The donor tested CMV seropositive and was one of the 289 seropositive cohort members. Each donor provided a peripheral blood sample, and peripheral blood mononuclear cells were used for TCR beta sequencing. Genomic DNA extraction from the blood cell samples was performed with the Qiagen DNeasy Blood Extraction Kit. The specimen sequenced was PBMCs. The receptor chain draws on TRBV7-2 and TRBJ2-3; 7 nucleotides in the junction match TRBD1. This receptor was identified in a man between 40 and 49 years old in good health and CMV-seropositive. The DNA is TGTGCCAGCAGCACCGGACAGGTTCTGACAGATACGCAGTATTTT. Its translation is CASSTGQVLTDTQYF. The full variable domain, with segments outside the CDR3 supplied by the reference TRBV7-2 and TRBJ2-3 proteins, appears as GAGVSQSPSNKVTEKGKDVELRCDPISGHTALYWYRQSLGQGLEFLIYFQGNSAPDKSGLPSDRFSAERTGGSVSTLTIQRTQQEDSAVYLCASSTGQVLTDTQYFGPGTRLTVL.